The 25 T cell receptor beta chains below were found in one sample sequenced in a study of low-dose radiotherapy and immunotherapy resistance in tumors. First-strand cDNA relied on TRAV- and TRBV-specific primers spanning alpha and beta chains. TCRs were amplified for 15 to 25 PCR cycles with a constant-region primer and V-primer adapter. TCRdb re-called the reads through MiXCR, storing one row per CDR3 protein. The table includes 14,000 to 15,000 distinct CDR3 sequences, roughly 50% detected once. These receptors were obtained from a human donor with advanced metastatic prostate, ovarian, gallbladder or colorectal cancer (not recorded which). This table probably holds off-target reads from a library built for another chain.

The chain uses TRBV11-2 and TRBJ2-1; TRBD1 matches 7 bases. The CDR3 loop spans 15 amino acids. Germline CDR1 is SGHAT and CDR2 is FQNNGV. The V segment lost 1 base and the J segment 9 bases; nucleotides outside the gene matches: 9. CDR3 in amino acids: CASSLAHGSGGEQFF. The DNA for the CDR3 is TGTGCCAGCAGCTTAGCACACGGTTCAGGGGGTGAGCAGTTCTTC.

CDR3 region: CASSSRAYEQYF. The DNA of the CDR3 is TGTGCCAGCAGCTCTCGGGCCTACGAGCAGTACTTC. The chain recombines TRBV7-9 with TRBJ2-7; D is uncertain. The CDR3 is made up of 12 amino acids. CDR1 and CDR2 from the germline V gene are SEHNR and FQNEAQ (reference sequence). V shed 4 bases and J shed 2 bases, with 6 bases lying between them.

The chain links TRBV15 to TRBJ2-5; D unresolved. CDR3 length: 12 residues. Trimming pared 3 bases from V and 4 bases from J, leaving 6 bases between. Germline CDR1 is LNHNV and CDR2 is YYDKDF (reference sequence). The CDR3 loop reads CATSRLGETQYF. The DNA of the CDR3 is TGTGCCACCAGCAGGCTGGGAGAGACCCAGTACTTC.

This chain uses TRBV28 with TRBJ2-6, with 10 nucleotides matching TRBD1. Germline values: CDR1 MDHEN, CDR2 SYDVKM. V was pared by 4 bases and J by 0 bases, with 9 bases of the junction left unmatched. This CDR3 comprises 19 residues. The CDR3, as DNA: TGTGCCAGCAGTTCCCTCCCTCGGACAGGGGGCTCTGGGGCCAACGTCCTGACTTTC. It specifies CASSSLPRTGGSGANVLTF.

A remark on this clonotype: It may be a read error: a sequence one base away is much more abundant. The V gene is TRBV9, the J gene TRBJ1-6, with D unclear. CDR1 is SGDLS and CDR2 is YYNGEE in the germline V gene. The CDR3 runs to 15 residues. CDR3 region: CAMREGDTNAGKSTF. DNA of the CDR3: TGTGCAATGAGAGAGGGCGACACCAATGCAGGCAAATCAACCTTT.

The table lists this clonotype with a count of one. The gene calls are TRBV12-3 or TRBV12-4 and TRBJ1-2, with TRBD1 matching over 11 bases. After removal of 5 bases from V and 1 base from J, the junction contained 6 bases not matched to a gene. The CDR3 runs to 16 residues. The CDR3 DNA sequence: TGTGCCAGCAGTCCCCGGGACAGGGGGAATAACTATGGCTACACCTTC. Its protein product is CASSPRDRGNNYGYTF.

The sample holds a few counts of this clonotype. The CDR3 loop is CASRLKNEQFF. The CDR3 DNA is TGTGCCAGCAGACTAAAAAATGAGCAGTTCTTC. The chain is built from TRBV2 and TRBJ2-1; no definite D call. V gave up 6 bases and J gave up 7 bases, with 7 bases separating them. Germline CDR1 and CDR2: SNHLY and FYNNEI. The CDR3 is made up of 11 amino acids.

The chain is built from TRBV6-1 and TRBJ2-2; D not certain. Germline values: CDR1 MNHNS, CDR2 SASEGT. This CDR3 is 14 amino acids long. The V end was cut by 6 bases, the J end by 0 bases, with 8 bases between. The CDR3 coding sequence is TGTGCCAGCAGGCTTCAATCGAACACCGGGGAGCTGTTTTTT. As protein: CASRLQSNTGELFF.

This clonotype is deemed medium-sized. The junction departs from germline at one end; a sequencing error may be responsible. CDR3 sequence reads: CASSIFAEGVHF. CDR3 in DNA: TGTGCCAGCAGCATTTTCGCGGAGGGGGTGCACTTC. V usage is TRBV28 and J usage is TRBJ2-1; D might be TRBD1 or TRBD2, each matching 6 bases. CDR3 size: 12 residues. Germline V gene sequence: CDR1 MDHEN, CDR2 SYDVKM.

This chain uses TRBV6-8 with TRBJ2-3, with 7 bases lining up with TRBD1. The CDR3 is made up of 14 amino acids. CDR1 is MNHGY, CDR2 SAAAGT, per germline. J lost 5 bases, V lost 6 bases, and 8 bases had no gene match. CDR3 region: CASRARYRGDTQYF. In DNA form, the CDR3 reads TGTGCCAGCAGAGCTCGTTACAGGGGAGATACGCAGTATTTT.

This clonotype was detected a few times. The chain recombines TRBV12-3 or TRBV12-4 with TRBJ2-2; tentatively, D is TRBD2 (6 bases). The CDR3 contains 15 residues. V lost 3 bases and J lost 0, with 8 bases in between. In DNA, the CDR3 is TGTGCCAGCAGTTTCGGGGGATCGAACACCGGGGAGCTGTTTTTT. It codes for CASSFGGSNTGELFF.

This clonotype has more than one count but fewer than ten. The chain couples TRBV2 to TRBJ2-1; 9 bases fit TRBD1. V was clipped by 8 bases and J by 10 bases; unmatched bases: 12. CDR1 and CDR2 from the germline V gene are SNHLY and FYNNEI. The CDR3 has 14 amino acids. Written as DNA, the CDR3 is TGTGCCAGCCCAGGAGGACAGGGGTTGGGGGAGCAGTTCTTC. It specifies CASPGGQGLGEQFF.

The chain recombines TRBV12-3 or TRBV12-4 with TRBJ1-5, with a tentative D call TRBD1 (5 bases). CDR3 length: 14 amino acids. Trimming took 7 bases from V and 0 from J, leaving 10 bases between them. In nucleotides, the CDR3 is TGTGCCAGCACCTGGGGGAGTAGCAATCAGCCCCAGCATTTT. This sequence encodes CASTWGSSNQPQHF.

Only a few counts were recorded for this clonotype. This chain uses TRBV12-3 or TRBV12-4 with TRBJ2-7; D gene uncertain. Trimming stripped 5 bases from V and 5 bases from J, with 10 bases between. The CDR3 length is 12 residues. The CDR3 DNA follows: TGTGCCAGCAGTCTTATCATCAACGAGCAGTACTTC. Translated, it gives CASSLIINEQYF.

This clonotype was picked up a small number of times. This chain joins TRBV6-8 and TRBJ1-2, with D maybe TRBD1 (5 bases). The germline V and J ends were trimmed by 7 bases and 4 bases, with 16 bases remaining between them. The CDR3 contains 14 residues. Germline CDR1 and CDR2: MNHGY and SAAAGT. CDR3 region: CASTPLTGFYGYTF. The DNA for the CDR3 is TGTGCCAGCACCCCATTAACAGGCTTCTATGGCTACACCTTC.

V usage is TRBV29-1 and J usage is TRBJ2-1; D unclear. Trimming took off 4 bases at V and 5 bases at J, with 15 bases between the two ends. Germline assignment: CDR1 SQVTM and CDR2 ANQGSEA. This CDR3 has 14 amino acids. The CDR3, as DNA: TGCAGCGTTGTTCTGGATAATATGGACAATGAGCAGTTCTTC. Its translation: CSVVLDNMDNEQFF.

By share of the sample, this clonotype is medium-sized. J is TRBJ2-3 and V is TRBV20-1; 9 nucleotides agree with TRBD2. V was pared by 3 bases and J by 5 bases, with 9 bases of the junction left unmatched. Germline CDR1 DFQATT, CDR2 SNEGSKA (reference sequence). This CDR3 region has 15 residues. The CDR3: CSARGVAGVGDTQYF. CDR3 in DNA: TGCAGTGCTAGGGGTGTAGCGGGAGTCGGAGATACGCAGTATTTT.

CDR3 in amino acids: CASSLGVGTLLEQYF. The CDR3 DNA follows: TGTGCCAGCAGTTTAGGGGTCGGGACCCTGTTAGAGCAGTACTTC. This rearrangement joins TRBV28 to TRBJ2-7; D possibly matches TRBD1 or TRBD2 (5 bases each). The CDR3 length is 15 residues. Trimming took off 2 bases at V and 7 bases at J, with 18 bases between the two ends. The germline CDR1 and CDR2 sequences are MDHEN and SYDVKM.

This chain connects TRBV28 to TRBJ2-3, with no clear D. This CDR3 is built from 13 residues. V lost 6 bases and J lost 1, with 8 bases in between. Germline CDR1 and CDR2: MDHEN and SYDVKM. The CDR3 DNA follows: TGTGCCAGCAGCCTCGGGCGCACAGATACGCAGTATTTT. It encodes CASSLGRTDTQYF.

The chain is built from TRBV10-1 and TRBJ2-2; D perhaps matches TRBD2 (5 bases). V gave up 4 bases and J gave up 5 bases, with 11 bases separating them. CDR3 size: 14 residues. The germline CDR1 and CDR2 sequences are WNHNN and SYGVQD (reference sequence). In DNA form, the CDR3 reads TGCGCCAGCAGTGGGGAGTATAGTACCGGGGAGCTGTTTTTT. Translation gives CASSGEYSTGELFF.

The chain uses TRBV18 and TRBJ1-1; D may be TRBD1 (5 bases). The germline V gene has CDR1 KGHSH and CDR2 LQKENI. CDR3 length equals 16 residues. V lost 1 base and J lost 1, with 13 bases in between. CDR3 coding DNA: TGTGCCAGCTCACCACGCGGGGGTTTGGGGAACACTGAAGCTTTCTTT. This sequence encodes CASSPRGGLGNTEAFF.

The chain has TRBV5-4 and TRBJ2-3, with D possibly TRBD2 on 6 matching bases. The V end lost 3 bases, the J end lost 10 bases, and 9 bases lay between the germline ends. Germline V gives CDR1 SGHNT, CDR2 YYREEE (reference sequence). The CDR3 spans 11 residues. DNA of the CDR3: TGTGCCAGCAGCTCCGGGAGACCGCAGTATTTT. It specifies CASSSGRPQYF.

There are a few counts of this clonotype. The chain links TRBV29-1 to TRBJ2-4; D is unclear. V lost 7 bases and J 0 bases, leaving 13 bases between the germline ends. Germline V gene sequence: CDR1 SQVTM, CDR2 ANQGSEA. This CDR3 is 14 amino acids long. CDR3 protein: CSAGPVGAKNIQYF. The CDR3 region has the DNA TGCAGCGCCGGGCCAGTAGGAGCCAAAAACATTCAGTACTTC.

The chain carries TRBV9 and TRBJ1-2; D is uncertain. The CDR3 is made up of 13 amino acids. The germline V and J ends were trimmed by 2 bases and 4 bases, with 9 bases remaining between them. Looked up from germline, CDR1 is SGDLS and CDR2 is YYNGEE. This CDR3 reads CASSVGPSYGYTF. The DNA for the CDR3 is TGTGCCAGCAGCGTCGGGCCAAGCTATGGCTACACCTTC.

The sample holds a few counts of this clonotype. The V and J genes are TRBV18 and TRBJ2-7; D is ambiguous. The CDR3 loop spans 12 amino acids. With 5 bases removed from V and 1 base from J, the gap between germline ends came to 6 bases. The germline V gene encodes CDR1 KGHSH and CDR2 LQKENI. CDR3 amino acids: CASSIRSYEQYF. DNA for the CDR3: TGTGCCAGCTCAATTCGATCCTACGAGCAGTACTTC.